The 8 T cell receptor beta chains given below trace back to one sample, sequenced in a study of blood T cell repertoires in COVID-19. Here immunoSEQ multiplex PCR was the method, and the copy in TCRdb shows in-frame clones only, minus some. Of some 250,000 clones in the sample, roughly 89% were seen once. The sequencing input was PBMCs or T cells enriched from blood (not recorded which). These receptors were collected from a woman aged 30 to 39 with acute COVID-19.

This clone has a handful of counts. The rearrangement joins TRBV15 to TRBJ2-1, with 8 bases aligning to TRBD2. Germline V gene lookup returns CDR1 LNHNV and CDR2 YYDKDF (reference sequence). The CDR3 length is 17 residues. V shed 0 bases, J shed 6 bases, and the junction held 10 bases outside the gene matches. In DNA form, the CDR3 reads TGTGCCACCAGCAGAGATCACTCCGGGACTAGGCCCAATGAGCAGTTCTTC. Amino acids: CATSRDHSGTRPNEQFF.

This sequence joins TRBV6-6 and TRBJ2-5, with TRBD1 identical over 9 bases. The germline V gene encodes CDR1 MNHNY and CDR2 SVGAGI (reference sequence). J was trimmed by 7 bases and V by 5 bases; bases with no gene match: 8. The CDR3 contains 14 residues. The CDR3 loop is CASSAPGQGATQYF. The CDR3 bases are TGTGCCAGCAGTGCGCCGGGACAGGGAGCGACCCAGTACTTC.

V usage is TRBV7-7 and J usage is TRBJ2-5; 9 bases fit TRBD1. CDR3 size: 15 residues. Germline CDR1 reads SSHAT; CDR2 reads FNYEAQ (reference sequence). V lost 5 bases, J lost 5 bases, and 9 bases stayed unmatched. CDR3 DNA sequence: TGTGCCAGCAGCCAATACAGGGGGCTGGATGAGACCCAGTACTTC. Protein product: CASSQYRGLDETQYF. The entire variable domain, with the rest obtained from reference TRBV7-7 and TRBJ2-5, is as follows: GAGVSQSPRYKVTKRGQDVTLRCDPISSHATLYWYQQALGQGPEFLTYFNYEAQPDKSGLPSDRFSAERPEGSISTLTIQRTEQRDSAMYRCASSQYRGLDETQYFGPGTRLLVL.

The rearrangement uses TRBV7-6 and TRBJ1-5; 8 nucleotides match TRBD1. The CDR3 consists of 19 residues. Germline CDR1 SGHVS, CDR2 FNYEAQ. Germline trimming cut 0 bases from V and 2 bases from J; bases unmatched to any gene: 12. The CDR3 spells CASSLAPPGGYFGNQPQHF. The CDR3 DNA reads as TGTGCCAGCAGCTTAGCCCCCCCAGGGGGCTATTTCGGCAATCAGCCCCAGCATTTT.

The chain recombines TRBV30 with TRBJ1-2; TRBD1 is a possible D gene (5 bases). The germline V and J ends were trimmed by 0 bases and 6 bases, with 14 bases remaining between them. The CDR3 is made up of 14 amino acids. CDR1 and CDR2 (germline): GTSNPN, SVGIG (reference sequence). The CDR3 reads CAWSVGTEGHGYTF. The CDR3 DNA sequence: TGTGCCTGGAGTGTGGGGACGGAGGGCCATGGCTACACCTTC.

This clone was picked up one time. This chain joins TRBV19 and TRBJ1-1, with a weak D call TRBD1 (5 bases). The CDR3 spans 11 residues. Germline V lookup: CDR1 LNHDA, CDR2 SQIVND (reference sequence). V shed 10 bases and J shed 5 bases, with 11 bases lying between them. CDR3 DNA sequence: TGTGCCACCGGGGGGGGGACTGAAGCTTTCTTT. Its protein product is CATGGGTEAFF.

The chain is built from TRBV29-1 and TRBJ1-2, with TRBD1 identical over 7 bases. With 3 bases clipped from V and 2 bases from J, the junction kept 3 bases outside the gene matches. CDR1 is SQVTM, CDR2 ANQGSEA, per germline. The CDR3 extends over 13 amino acids. The CDR3 DNA reads as TGCAGCGTTGACCCGACAGGGAACTATGGCTACACCTTC. Translating it yields CSVDPTGNYGYTF.

J is TRBJ1-2 and V is TRBV29-1; no reliable D call. The germline V gene has CDR1 SQVTM and CDR2 ANQGSEA. Trimming left V 4 bases short and J 4 bases short, with 7 bases between. The CDR3 extends over 11 amino acids. The CDR3 sequence is CSVAVLYGYTF. CDR3 sequence (DNA): TGCAGCGTTGCAGTTCTCTATGGCTACACCTTC. The full variable domain, in which reference TRBV29-1 and TRBJ1-2 provide the parts outside the CDR3, is SAVISQKPSRDICQRGTSLTIQCQVDSQVTMMFWYRQQPGQSLTLIATANQGSEATYESGFVIDKFPISRPNLTFSTLTVSNMSPEDSSIYLCSVAVLYGYTFGSGTRLTVV.